This T cell receptor (beta chain) was captured by sequencing in a study of blood T cell repertoires in COVID-19. Original handling: Nucleated cell counts were estimated from reference gene primer amplification. Assay: immunoSEQ multiplex PCR; the TCRdb copy retains only in-frame clones and omits some. V and J calls and clone size are as listed in that table; D and trimming were resolved from the DNA. This sample carries tens of thousands of clones, roughly 70% of them seen once, and the ten largest clones take 3% to 4.5%. This CDR3 comprises 14 residues. The trim removed 4 bases at V and 9 bases at J, leaving 6 bases unmatched. Germline assignment: CDR1 MDHEN and CDR2 SYDVKM.

This TCR was recovered from an older man with COVID-19, enrolled during active disease. The rearrangement links TRBV28 to TRBJ2-1, with 10 bases lining up with TRBD2. Material for sequencing was peripheral blood. CDR3 sequence (DNA): TGTGCCAGCAGTTGGGGACTAGCGAGGGGTGAGCAGTTCTTC. Amino acids: CASSWGLARGEQFF.